This record looks at one TCR beta chain sequence and its context. Its antigen is currently unknown. The data originate from a study of shared clonotypes between healthy human individuals. Regarding the study as a whole: Sampling involved blood alone; tissue repertoires likely differ. The four-donor shared clonotypes exceeded non-shared clonotypes in generation probability, with non-shared ones scoring lower.

Profiling relied on immunoSEQ multiplex PCR, and the TCRdb table lists in-frame clones only, not all of them. The top ten clones hold 0.13% of a sample with 2 million to 2.5 million clones, 85% to 95% of them seen once. Researchers partitioned CD4+ cells into CD45RA+ naive and CD45RA-negative memory subsets. The clonotype comes from a man aged 18 to 29 in good health. Sequenced material: naive CD4+ T cells sorted from blood. The sample's subset: CD45RA+ positively selected.

CDR3 coding DNA: TGTGCCAGCACCTACTCCCAAGCGACCGGACATCCTCCCTGGTCCTATAATTCACCCCTCCACTTT. Protein product: CASTYSQATGHPPWSYNSPLHF. This rearrangement joins TRBV21-1 to TRBJ1-6; TRBD1 is the table's D call, not checked against the DNA. TRBV21-1 is described as a pseudogene. The CDR3 runs 22 residues.